Below, one TCR beta chain is given with its context. Antigen: not known. Version v3.0 of the immunoSEQ assay was performed at survey level. Sequencing used immunoSEQ multiplex PCR; TCRdb keeps in-frame clones, though not all of them. The table lists 20,000 to 30,000 clones, roughly 88% of them singletons, with roughly 5.3% in the top ten. This sample stems from a study of long-term antiretroviral therapy in people with HIV. Study in general: There is a gap of about a decade between the earliest samples and the later 2015 immediate-ART recommendation. Findings of the study overall: The study found narrower CDR3 length ranges in HIV repertoires than in controls.

Germline CDR1 is MNHEY and CDR2 is SMNVEV (reference sequence). V shed 6 bases and J shed 7 bases, with 13 bases lying between them. The CDR3 covers 13 residues. Per donor, a minimum of one pre-ART and a minimum of two post-ART PBMC samples were available. The sample in question was unsorted PBMCs, obtained about 4.5 years after starting antiretroviral therapy. This clonotype was sampled from a young man with HIV. This chain connects TRBV27 to TRBJ2-1, with D hard to call. Here the CDR3 DNA reads TGTGCCAGCAGAACGCCTTGGGGTAATGAGCAGTTCTTC. Translated: CASRTPWGNEQFF.